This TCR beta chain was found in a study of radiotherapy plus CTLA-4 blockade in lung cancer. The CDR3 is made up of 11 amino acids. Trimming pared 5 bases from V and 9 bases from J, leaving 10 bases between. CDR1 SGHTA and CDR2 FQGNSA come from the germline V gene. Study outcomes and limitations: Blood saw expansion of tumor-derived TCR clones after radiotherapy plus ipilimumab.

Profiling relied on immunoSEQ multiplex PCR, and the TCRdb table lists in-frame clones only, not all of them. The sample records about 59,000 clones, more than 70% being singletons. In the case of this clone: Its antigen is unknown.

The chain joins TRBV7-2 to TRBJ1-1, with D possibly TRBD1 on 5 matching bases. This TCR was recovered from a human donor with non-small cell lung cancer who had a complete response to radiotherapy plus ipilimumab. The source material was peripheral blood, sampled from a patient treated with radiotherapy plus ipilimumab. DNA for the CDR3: TGTGCCAGCAGCCGGGGGACTCAAGCTTTCTTT. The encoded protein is CASSRGTQAFF.